Below are 2 T cell receptor beta chains sequenced from a single sample in a study of blood T cell repertoires in COVID-19. Using immunoSEQ multiplex PCR, the repertoire was profiled, and TCRdb retains in-frame clones only, with some absent. The sample holds about 45,000 clones; around 94% are singletons and the top ten take roughly 0.35%. The sample was peripheral blood. The receptors originated from a man over 45 with COVID-19, enrolled during active disease.

The rearrangement joins TRBV10-1 to TRBJ1-1; D ambiguous. The germline V and J ends were trimmed by 8 bases and 4 bases, with 35 bases remaining between them. The CDR3 covers 20 residues. Per germline, CDR1 WNHNN and CDR2 SYGVQD (reference sequence). The CDR3 loop reads CASVGGLEKKEAPFGTEAFF. In DNA, the CDR3 is TGCGCCAGCGTAGGAGGGCTAGAAAAAAAAGAAGCCCCGTTCGGCACTGAAGCTTTCTTT.

The chain employs TRBV6-5 and TRBJ1-3; no clear D gene. CDR1 MNHEY and CDR2 SVGAGI come from the germline V gene. This CDR3 comprises 14 residues. The V gene lost 0 bases and the J gene lost 0 bases, with 3 bases spanning the gap. Here the CDR3 DNA reads TGTGCCAGCAGTTACTCTAGCTCTGGAAACACCATATATTTT. This encodes CASSYSSSGNTIYF.